This T cell receptor (beta chain) was recovered during a study of lung T cells in sarcoidosis with Löfgren's syndrome. The wider study: Sarcoidosis features CD4+ T cell accumulation in bronchoalveolar lavage fluid. General study results and limits: TRAV12-1 and TRBV2 were reportedly most expanded in Löfgren's patients.

V lost 5 bases and J lost 5; bases outside the gene matches: 4. There are 15 residues in the CDR3. Germline V gene sequence: CDR1 MDHEN, CDR2 SYDVKM. The sample holds many counts of this clonotype. Its target is not known. MiXCR, applied by TCRdb to the reads, yields one record per CDR3 protein. The table has 55,000 to 80,000 distinct CDR3 sequences, around 21% seen once. The rearrangement uses TRBV28 and TRBJ2-1; 12 nucleotides agree with TRBD2. The receptor was derived from a human donor with sarcoidosis (Löfgren's syndrome or another form), or a control subject (not recorded which). The sequenced material came from CD4+ T cells from PBMCs. In nucleotides, the CDR3 is TGTGCCAGCAGTACTCTAGCGGGGGGGAACAATGAGCAGTTCTTC. Translating it yields CASSTLAGGNNEQFF. The whole variable domain, remainder taken from reference TRBV28 and TRBJ2-1, is DVKVTQSSRYLVKRTGEKVFLECVQDMDHENMFWYRQDPGLGLRLIYFSYDVKMKEKGDIPEGYSVSREKKERFSLILESASTNQTSMYLCASSTLAGGNNEQFFGPGTRLTVL.